This T cell receptor (beta chain) was recorded in a study of blood T cell repertoires in COVID-19. Study background: The study drew acute and convalescent COVID-19 samples from the United States, Italy and Spain.

The CDR3 consists of 16 residues. With 3 bases clipped from V and 7 bases from J, the junction kept 11 bases outside the gene matches. Germline V CDR1 and CDR2: LNHDA, SQIVND (reference sequence). This clone was detected a few times. Study processing details: How many nucleated cells were present was estimated from reference gene primer amplification. Data came from immunoSEQ multiplex PCR; TCRdb stores just in-frame clones and leaves some out. The V and J calls and clone size come from that table; D and trimming were worked out from the DNA. The sample carries 55,000 to 80,000 clones, about 86% recorded once.

This receptor was identified in a human donor in a cohort sampled during active COVID-19. The rearrangement uses TRBV19 and TRBJ2-1; 8 positions agree with TRBD2. Sequenced input: peripheral blood. As DNA, the CDR3 is TGTGCCAGTAGTATTGGGTCCAGCGGGAGAGGGAATGAGCAGTTCTTC. This gives the protein CASSIGSSGRGNEQFF. Together with reference TRBV19 and TRBJ2-1, the CDR3 gives the full variable domain: DGGITQSPKYLFRKEGQNVTLSCEQNLNHDAMYWYRQDPGQGLRLIYYSQIVNDFQKGDIAEGYSVSREKKESFPLTVTSAQKNPTAFYLCASSIGSSGRGNEQFFGPGTRLTVL.